Below, 11 T cell receptor beta chains from the same sample are listed, as sequenced in a study of cytomegalovirus exposure and HLA in healthy donors. PCR used 60 Vbeta primers and 13 Jbeta primers. The protocol was immunoSEQ multiplex PCR, while the TCRdb copy is restricted to in-frame clones and leaves out a portion. This sample has roughly 100,000 clones; more than 60% occur once, and the top ten carry 2% to 2.5%. Sequencing was carried out using PBMCs. Receptor source: a man aged 30 to 45 in good health and CMV-seronegative.

The rearrangement links TRBV4-2 to TRBJ2-7; 10 nucleotides match TRBD2. Germline V gene sequence: CDR1 LGHNA, CDR2 YNFKEQ. V gave up 0 bases and J gave up 2 bases; unmatched junction bases: 10. The CDR3 covers 18 residues. In DNA form, the CDR3 reads TGTGCCAGCAGCCAAGACGCCCTAGGGCTAGCGGGAGCCTACGAGCAGTACTTC. Residues: CASSQDALGLAGAYEQYF.

The chain carries TRBV28 and TRBJ2-1; 11 positions match TRBD2. Germline V CDR1 and CDR2: MDHEN, SYDVKM. J was trimmed by 4 bases and V by 8 bases; bases with no gene match: 4. CDR3 length: 14 amino acids. The CDR3 DNA is TGTGCCAGCGTAACTAGCGGGAGTTACAATGAGCAGTTCTTC. Translated: CASVTSGSYNEQFF.

This chain joins TRBV2 and TRBJ1-1; the match to TRBD1 covers 8 bases. The CDR3 consists of 14 residues. V was pared by 6 bases and J by 8 bases, with 11 bases of the junction left unmatched. Per germline, CDR1 SNHLY and CDR2 FYNNEI. The CDR3 coding sequence is TGTGCCAGCAGCGGCACCCTCGGACAGGGAGAAGCTTTCTTT. It encodes CASSGTLGQGEAFF.

The chain couples TRBV27 to TRBJ2-7; 11 nucleotides match TRBD1. V trimming: 5 bases; J trimming: 3 bases; junction bases outside the gene matches: 6. The CDR3 consists of 15 residues. Germline-derived CDR1 and CDR2 are MNHEY and SMNVEV (reference sequence). In DNA, the CDR3 is TGTGCCAGCAGTCCCTGGGGACAGGGGGGCTACGAGCAGTACTTC. It yields the protein CASSPWGQGGYEQYF.

The chain couples TRBV6-5 to TRBJ2-7; 7 positions agree with TRBD1. V trimming: 0 bases; J trimming: 5 bases; junction bases outside the gene matches: 10. CDR3 size: 16 residues. From germline, CDR1 is MNHEY and CDR2 SVGAGI. The CDR3 reads CASSYSRDRVLHEQYF. The CDR3 DNA reads TGTGCCAGCAGTTACTCGAGAGACAGGGTTCTCCACGAGCAGTACTTC.

The genes are TRBV6-5 and TRBJ2-3; the D is unclear. This CDR3 contains 16 residues. The ends were cut back, 0 bases at V and 5 bases at J, with 15 bases in the middle. CDR1 and CDR2 from the germline V gene are MNHEY and SVGAGI. As DNA, the CDR3 is TGTGCCAGCAGTTACTCGAGCCCCTCATACGGAGATACGCAGTATTTT. This codes for CASSYSSPSYGDTQYF.

This clone occurred a few times. V usage is TRBV28 and J usage is TRBJ1-1; D uncertain. Trimming pared 5 bases from V and 2 bases from J, leaving 3 bases between. The CDR3 has 11 residues. Germline V gives CDR1 MDHEN, CDR2 SYDVKM. CDR3 loop: CASSVNTEAFF. The CDR3 DNA reads TGTGCCAGCAGTGTAAACACTGAAGCTTTCTTT. Drawing the rest from reference TRBV28 and TRBJ1-1, the complete variable domain is DVKVTQSSRYLVKRTGEKVFLECVQDMDHENMFWYRQDPGLGLRLIYFSYDVKMKEKGDIPEGYSVSREKKERFSLILESASTNQTSMYLCASSVNTEAFFGQGTRLTVV.

The chain has TRBV15 and TRBJ1-1; D unclear. Germline V gene sequence: CDR1 LNHNV, CDR2 YYDKDF (reference sequence). Trimming left V 3 bases short and J 0 bases short, with 5 bases between. The CDR3 spans 13 residues. The CDR3 coding sequence is TGTGCCACCAGCAGGGAGATGAACACTGAAGCTTTCTTT. Translated: CATSREMNTEAFF.

This clone was picked up a small number of times. This sequence joins TRBV10-3 and TRBJ2-7; D might be TRBD1 (5 bases). The CDR3 spans 15 residues. V shed 3 bases and J shed 9 bases, with 21 bases lying between them. Germline loops: CDR1 ENHRY, CDR2 SYGVKD. As DNA, the CDR3 is TGTGCCATCAGTGACGAAGGGCAGGGCTTAGTCGGGCAGTACTTC. It codes for CAISDEGQGLVGQYF.

Notes on this clone: The identical CDR3 is also encoded by other nucleotide sequences in the sample. This chain connects TRBV7-2 to TRBJ1-6; the match to TRBD1 covers 8 bases. The CDR3 contains 16 residues. J was trimmed by 0 bases and V by 5 bases; bases with no gene match: 3. CDR1 SGHTA and CDR2 FQGNSA come from the germline V gene. CDR3 in amino acids: CASSVTGGSYNSPLHF. DNA for the CDR3: TGTGCCAGCAGCGTCACAGGGGGCTCCTATAATTCACCCCTCCACTTT.

Here the CDR3 DNA reads TGTGCCAGCAGGGGACTAGCGGGAGTATCAGAGACCCAGTACTTC. This gives the protein CASRGLAGVSETQYF. The J gene is TRBJ2-5, the V gene TRBV6-5, with 14 bases matching TRBD2. The CDR3 consists of 15 residues. In germline, CDR1 is MNHEY, CDR2 SVGAGI. With 6 bases clipped from V and 4 bases from J, the junction kept 4 bases outside the gene matches.